This TCR beta chain was identified in a study of blood T cells in healthy people across ages (dated by TCRdb to 2015 to 2017). Context from the whole study: In model experiments, template switching captured about one uniquely barcoded TCR beta cDNA molecule for every two T cells. To track age-related changes in TCR beta repertoire diversity, the study relied on deep sequencing normalized with unique cDNA molecular identifiers. To avoid experimental bias, donors of different ages were spread randomly across the sequencing lanes. Using the same blood draw, the study looked at two additional independent replicas of 1 million unique cDNA reads for two donors, one aged 18 to 30 and the other aged 80 or older. The donors were split into four age groups: young (average around 15 years), middle-aged (roughly 39), aged (around 67) and long-lived (under 90).

As regards this clonotype: No cognate antigen has been identified for it. Per-nucleotide qualities are absent, and no much larger clonotype sits a single base away.

Findings and caveats that apply to the study as a whole: There was a strong correlation between observed TCR beta diversity and the percentage of naive T cells measured by flow cytometry. Observed TCR beta diversity per million T cells fell roughly linearly with age, and a significant reduction was already apparent by age around 39. Since profiling was done on bulk unsorted PBMCs, naive and antigen-experienced compartments could not be conclusively compared. Total diversity estimates from one million sequenced T cells were considered lower bounds and underestimates. Because donor CMV infection status was unknown, age-related changes in expanded clonotypes were potentially confounded. Compared with the aged group, the long-lived group had more naive CD4+ T cells, fewer expanded clones and increased TCR diversity, a pattern suggesting age selection.

Library preparation used 5' RACE. A second about 7 to 11 cycle PCR used a sample-barcoded 5' primer and a J-beta primer mix. A unique molecular identifier was introduced onto each TCR beta cDNA molecule by a template-switch 5' adaptor carrying 12 random nucleotides. Each sample yielded at least 3 million CDR3-containing paired-end reads. First-strand cDNA synthesis was performed from all RNA using the Mint cDNA synthesis kit, with priming by a TRBC-specific oligonucleotide. Following uracil-DNA glycosylase treatment, all cDNA underwent a first 18-cycle PCR with the universal primers M1SS and BC2_uni_R. In the source study's methods: For normalization, 1 million high-quality reads, each with a distinct molecular identifier, were randomly selected from each sample. Instead of being binned into consensus sequences, reads with shared molecular identifiers were discarded. CDR3 identification, clonotype clustering and error correction used MiTCR with a Q25 quality threshold and the strictest error-elimination algorithm. A nonparametric unseen species model with Euler transformation was used to estimate lower-bound total TCR beta diversity. TCRdb applied fastp at Q25 and MiXCR to the public reads, then kept only in-frame beta chains. Rows merge per CDR3 protein into single entries with the most common DNA and genes. In this record, the V and J calls reflect TCRdb's handling and not the investigators' own analysis. This sample lists 1.5 million to 2 million distinct CDR3 sequences; roughly two fifths were detected once. Clones ranked in the top ten supply 23% of the sample.

Donors were 30 to 45 systemically healthy Caucasian individuals from Russia aged 6 to 90 years. Each donor gave approximately 9.3 milliliters of peripheral blood, collected into EDTA-treated Vacutainer tubes. Ficoll-Paque density-gradient centrifugation was used to isolate PBMCs, with at least 6 million obtained per sample. Total RNA was extracted from PBMCs with Trizol reagent, with at least 6 micrograms obtained per sample. For every donor, an aliquot of PBMCs went through flow cytometry to measure the percentages of naive CD45RAhigh/CD27high T cells. The sequencing sample was made of blood. The TCR originated in a human donor in good health.

The DNA sequence is given as TGTGCCAGCAGCCCTACAGAGGTAGAGCAGTTCTTC. The encoded protein is CASSPTEVEQFF. The V gene is TRBV3-1 and the J gene is TRBJ2-1, with the identity of the D gene unclear. Trimming takes 4 bases from V and 10 bases from J, and the germline ends sit 11 bases apart. CDR1 and CDR2, looked up from the germline V gene (reference sequence), are LGHDT and YNNKEL. The CDR3 goes from the cysteine to the phenylalanine over 12 residues. Only CDR3 DNA is held: 36 bases, read in frame from base 1.